The sequence of this T cell receptor beta chain was determined in a study of cytomegalovirus exposure and HLA in healthy donors. Germline V CDR1 and CDR2: LNHDA, SQIVND (reference sequence). V gave up 5 bases and J gave up 0 bases, with 13 bases separating them. The CDR3 totals 15 residues. PCR used 60 Vbeta primers and 13 Jbeta primers. This table comes from immunoSEQ multiplex PCR, and its TCRdb copy is limited to in-frame clones, with some not included. The sample includes roughly 110,000 clones, about 80% of them seen just once. The rearrangement uses TRBV19 and TRBJ1-1; possible D gene TRBD1, 6 bases. The receptor was isolated from a human donor in good health. Material: PBMCs. The CDR3 sequence is CASSWGGALNTEAFF. CDR3 in DNA: TGTGCCAGTAGTTGGGGGGGCGCCCTGAACACTGAAGCTTTCTTT.